This entry is about one T cell receptor (beta chain). Its target is not known. The entry originates in a study of T cells after yellow fever vaccination. As for the study in general: Fractions of limited cellularity were prepared by means of SMART-Seq v4 Ultra Low Input. Study-wide results and limits: Though it reached lower strength, the secondary response hit its peak faster, day 5 versus 15. Reappearance after the booster was seen for most primary-vaccination clones, at 95% to 97% CD4 and 75% to 90% CD8.

Template switching with 5'RACE generated the TCR cDNA and added a universal primer site and UMIs. TCRdb passed the 5' RACE reads through MiXCR, listing each CDR3 protein once. The table shows fewer than 650,000 distinct CDR3 sequences, with about a fifth occurring only once. V lost 2 bases to trimming and J lost 1 base, with 8 bases between them. CDR1 KGHSH and CDR2 LQKENI come from the germline V gene. This CDR3 has 15 residues. This sequence joins TRBV18 and TRBJ2-2; TRBD1 might be the D (5 bases). The receptor's source is a man aged 18 to 29 who received the YFV17D yellow fever vaccine. The material sequenced was PBMCs, taken 21 days after the first yellow fever vaccination. This chain's CDR3 is CASSPSTGNTGELFF. CDR3 nucleotide sequence: TGTGCCAGCTCACCATCAACAGGGAACACCGGGGAGCTGTTTTTT.